One and the same sample provided the 15 T cell receptor beta chains below, sequenced in a study of blood T cell repertoires in COVID-19. Profiling relied on immunoSEQ multiplex PCR, and the TCRdb table lists in-frame clones only, not all of them. The profile shows roughly 200,000 clones, approximately 86% of them singletons. The source material was peripheral blood. The receptors come from a woman aged 45-60 years with COVID-19, enrolled during active disease.

This clone has just a few counts. The chain uses TRBV5-8 and TRBJ1-5; no definite D call. The germline V gene has CDR1 SGHTS and CDR2 YDEGEE. V was clipped by 2 bases and J by 6 bases, with 3 bases between them. The CDR3 is 11 residues long. CDR3 coding DNA: TGTGCCAGCAGCTTCAGTCAGCCCCAGCATTTT. This encodes CASSFSQPQHF.

The chain is built from TRBV27 and TRBJ2-3, with D possibly TRBD2 on 6 matching bases. This CDR3 has 14 residues. V gave up 5 bases and J gave up 6 bases, with 15 bases separating them. Germline V CDR1 and CDR2: MNHEY, SMNVEV (reference sequence). CDR3 DNA sequence: TGTGCCAGCAGTCTCGGGGGACCAGGTGATACGCAGTATTTT. This encodes CASSLGGPGDTQYF.

This chain links TRBV7-2 with TRBJ1-1; a weak D match, TRBD1 (5 bases). Germline V gene lookup returns CDR1 SGHTA and CDR2 FQGNSA. Trimming took off 3 bases at V and 5 bases at J, with 10 bases between the two ends. This CDR3 region has 13 residues. This CDR3 is CASSFPGNTEAFF. The CDR3 DNA reads TGTGCCAGCAGCTTCCCAGGGAATACTGAAGCTTTCTTT.

Only one count was recorded for this clone. The chain carries TRBV7-8 and TRBJ2-7; TRBD1 aligns across 7 bases. V dropped 2 bases and J dropped 5; count of bases not matched to a gene: 3. Germline CDR1 reads SGHVS; CDR2 reads FQNEAQ. There are 13 residues in the CDR3. CDR3 in amino acids: CASSLTGDHEQYV. The DNA of the CDR3 is TGTGCCAGCAGCTTAACAGGGGATCACGAGCAGTACGTC.

The chain has TRBV5-1 and TRBJ2-1; D gene ambiguous. V was pared by 4 bases and J by 5 bases, with 10 bases between. The CDR3 totals 13 residues. Looked up from germline, CDR1 is SGHRS and CDR2 is YFSETQ. CDR3 region: CASSVGQNNEQFF. The CDR3 DNA sequence: TGCGCCAGCAGCGTTGGGCAGAACAATGAGCAGTTCTTC.

This chain uses TRBV7-6 with TRBJ1-5; D is unresolved. Germline V gene data show CDR1 as SGHVS and CDR2 as FNYEAQ. The CDR3 spans 15 residues. Trimming stripped 4 bases from V and 7 bases from J, with 17 bases between. The CDR3, as DNA: TGTGCCAGCAGCTCCTTCCTCGGGTTACAACAGCCCCAGCATTTT. Its translation: CASSSFLGLQQPQHF.

The chain carries TRBV24-1 and TRBJ1-2, with 7 bases aligning to TRBD1. The ends lost 4 bases at V and 8 bases at J; junction bases unmatched: 12. This CDR3 region has 15 residues. Germline CDR1 is KGHDR and CDR2 is SFDVKD. The CDR3 region is CATSDPWGQGDGYTF. Here the CDR3 DNA reads TGTGCCACCAGTGACCCTTGGGGGCAGGGGGACGGCTACACCTTC.

The rearrangement uses TRBV18 and TRBJ1-2; TRBD1 is a possible D gene (5 bases). From germline, CDR1 is KGHSH and CDR2 LQKENI. The ends were cut back, 3 bases at V and 3 bases at J, with 11 bases in the middle. The CDR3 sequence is 14 residues long. Here the CDR3 DNA reads TGTGCCAGCTCACCGAGGGGAGGGGACTATGGCTACACCTTC. It encodes CASSPRGGDYGYTF.

V and J are TRBV6-4 and TRBJ2-2, with a possible D match to TRBD1 (7 bases). V was shortened by 8 bases and J by 2 bases, with 12 bases between the two germline ends. CDR1 is MRHNA, CDR2 SNTAGT, per germline. The CDR3 loop spans 14 amino acids. CDR3 DNA sequence: TGTGCCAGCCGCGGGGACAGAAACACCGGGGAGCTGTTTTTT. Translated: CASRGDRNTGELFF.

This chain connects TRBV19 to TRBJ2-1; 8 bases align to TRBD1. The ends lost 6 bases at V and 3 bases at J; junction bases unmatched: 4. Per the germline V gene, CDR1 is LNHDA and CDR2 is SQIVND (reference sequence). The CDR3 contains 14 residues. The CDR3 nucleotides are TGTGCCAGTAGAACCGACAGGGGCTACAATGAGCAGTTCTTC. Translation: CASRTDRGYNEQFF.

V is TRBV30 and J is TRBJ2-3, with D unclear. V was shortened by 2 bases and J by 1 base, with 13 bases between the two germline ends. The CDR3 has 15 residues. Germline values: CDR1 GTSNPN, CDR2 SVGIG (reference sequence). Here the CDR3 DNA reads TGTGCCTGGAGTCTCCCCTACGCGGGCACAGATACGCAGTATTTT. It is translated as CAWSLPYAGTDTQYF.

V usage is TRBV29-1 and J usage is TRBJ1-5; 7 bases are shared with TRBD1. The CDR3 totals 15 residues. The germline CDR1 and CDR2 sequences are SQVTM and ANQGSEA. The junction had 9 bases not matched to a gene; V was cut back by 7 bases and J by 0 bases. DNA for the CDR3: TGCAGCGCCAGTTTACAGGGGTATAGCAATCAGCCCCAGCATTTT. The encoded protein is CSASLQGYSNQPQHF.

V is TRBV2 and J is TRBJ1-4, with a tentative D call TRBD1 (5 bases). V lost 2 bases and J lost 3, with 10 bases in between. Looked up from germline, CDR1 is SNHLY and CDR2 is FYNNEI. The CDR3 is 15 amino acids. This CDR3 reads CASSEITGANEKLFF. The CDR3 nucleotides read TGTGCCAGCAGTGAAATTACAGGCGCTAATGAAAAACTGTTTTTT.

The genes are TRBV2 and TRBJ2-3; 7 bases map to TRBD2. This CDR3 has 14 amino acids. Germline lookup yields CDR1 SNHLY and CDR2 FYNNEI. V lost 5 bases to trimming and J lost 3 bases; unmatched junction nucleotides: 5. CDR3 nucleotide sequence: TGTGCCAGCAGTAGGACGGGGGGAACAGATACGCAGTATTTT. Protein sequence: CASSRTGGTDTQYF.

V and J are TRBV24-1 and TRBJ2-3, with 7 bases fitting TRBD1. CDR3 size: 15 residues. Germline CDR1 and CDR2: KGHDR and SFDVKD. The V gene end was trimmed by 5 bases and the J gene end by 3 bases; junction bases not matched to a gene: 7. The CDR3: CATSGWTGLTDTQYF. The CDR3 DNA reads as TGTGCCACCAGTGGCTGGACAGGATTAACAGATACGCAGTATTTT.